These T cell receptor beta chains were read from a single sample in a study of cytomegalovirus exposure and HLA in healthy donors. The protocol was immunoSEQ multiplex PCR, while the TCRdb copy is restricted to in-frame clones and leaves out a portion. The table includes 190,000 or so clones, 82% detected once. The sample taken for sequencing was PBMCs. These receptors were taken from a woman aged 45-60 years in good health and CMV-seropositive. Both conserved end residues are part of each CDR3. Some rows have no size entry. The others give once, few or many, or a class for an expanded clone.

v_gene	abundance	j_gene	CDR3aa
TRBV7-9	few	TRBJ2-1	CASSLTRDSDNEQFF
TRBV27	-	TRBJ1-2	CASGRTGGVGYTF
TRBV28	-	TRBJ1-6	CASSPLDRADSPLHF
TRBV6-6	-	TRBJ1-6	CASRLHWTGESSPLHF
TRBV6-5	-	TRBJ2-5	CASSYSAGGQQETQYF
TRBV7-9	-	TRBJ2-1	CASSKGLAGSYNEQFF
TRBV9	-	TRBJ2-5	CASSGAGTSGGEVGETQYF
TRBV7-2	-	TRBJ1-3	CASSLLSFVDTIYF
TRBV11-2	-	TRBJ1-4	CASSLDRGATNEKLFF
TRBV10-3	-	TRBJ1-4	CAISELRAGANEKLFF
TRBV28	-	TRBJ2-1	CASSLASGRGTNEQFF
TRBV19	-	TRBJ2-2	CASSAGDLNTGELFF
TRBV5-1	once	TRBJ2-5	CASSWTGQETQYF
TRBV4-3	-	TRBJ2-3	CASSPGTSGGAGADTQYF
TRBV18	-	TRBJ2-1	CASSPHPSGYNEQFF
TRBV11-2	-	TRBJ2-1	CASSLGLARSGEQFF
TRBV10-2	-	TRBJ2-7	CASSPGLDTYEQYF
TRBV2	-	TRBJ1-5	CASRGEGVQPQHF
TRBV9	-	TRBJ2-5	CASSPGTSGGAGETQYF
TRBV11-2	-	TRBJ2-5	CASSLEPGTGSSETQYF
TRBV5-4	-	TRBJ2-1	CASSLEGTSGNSYNEQFF
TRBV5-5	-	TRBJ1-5	CASSSDRDRQPQHF
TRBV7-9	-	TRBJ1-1	CASSLENPVAFF
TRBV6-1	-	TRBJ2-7	CASNGGSLLGEQYF
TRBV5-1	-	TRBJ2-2	CASSELASGSSGELFF
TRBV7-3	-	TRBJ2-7	CASSLMLAGEGEQYF
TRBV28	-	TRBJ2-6	CASSSGGAGANVLTF
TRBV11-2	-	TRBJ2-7	CASSLRTSGRSYEQYF
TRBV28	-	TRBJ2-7	CASSLDAYEQYF